The 21 T cell receptor beta chains below come from one sample, sequenced in a study of OX40 agonist ivuxolimab in advanced cancers. TCRdb's copy holds only in-frame clones and misses some; the assay was immunoSEQ multiplex PCR. Among tens of thousands of clones listed, 92% were seen once. The sample consisted of CD4+ or CD8+ T cells sorted from blood, taken in a trial of the OX40 agonist ivuxolimab. The receptors stem from an adult with an advanced solid tumor such as melanoma, head and neck, liver or kidney cancer.

The table lists this clone with a count of one. V usage is TRBV6-1 and J usage is TRBJ1-4, with D unclear. CDR1 is MNHNS, CDR2 SASEGT, per germline. The CDR3 contains 14 residues. Trimming stripped 8 bases from V and 15 bases from J, with 25 bases between. CDR3 in DNA: TGTGCCAGCGCGGGCCTGTTCGCCCGAAAAATATTGTTTTTT. The encoded protein is CASAGLFARKILFF.

The V gene is TRBV4-1, the J gene TRBJ2-2; maybe TRBD1 (5 bases). This CDR3 spans 13 amino acids. Germline V lookup: CDR1 MGHRA, CDR2 YSYEKL. Trimming removed 0 bases from V and 6 bases from J, with 5 bases in between. CDR3 sequence (DNA): TGCGCCAGCAGCCAAGACAGGGCCGGGGAGCTGTTTTTT. It is translated as CASSQDRAGELFF.

J is TRBJ2-7 and V is TRBV7-2; D might be TRBD2 (5 bases). The CDR3 covers 14 residues. V lost 1 base and J lost 6, with 13 bases in between. CDR1 is SGHTA, CDR2 FQGNSA, per germline. For the CDR3, the DNA is TGTGCCAGCAGCTTAGTCCACCACGGAGGCGAGCAGTACTTC. Protein product: CASSLVHHGGEQYF.

The rearrangement uses TRBV6-5 and TRBJ1-1; no clear D. Germline-derived CDR1 and CDR2 are MNHEY and SVGAGI. The CDR3 has 13 amino acids. V was trimmed by 6 bases and J by 0 bases, leaving 8 bases between them. CDR3 DNA: TGTGCCAGCAGATCGACACTGAACACTGAAGCTTTCTTT. Residues: CASRSTLNTEAFF.

This sequence joins TRBV7-8 and TRBJ1-3; no clear D. This CDR3 has 16 amino acids. Trimming removed 4 bases from V and 0 bases from J, with 13 bases in between. Germline V gene lookup returns CDR1 SGHVS and CDR2 FQNEAQ. Here the CDR3 reads CASSSRGTYSGNTIYF. The CDR3 coding sequence is TGTGCCAGCAGCTCCCGGGGAACATACTCTGGAAACACCATATATTTT.

The chain uses TRBV6-5 and TRBJ1-2; D not resolved. V was clipped by 5 bases and J by 8 bases, with 9 bases between them. Germline V CDR1 and CDR2: MNHEY, SVGAGI. The length of the CDR3 is 11 residues. The CDR3 spells CASSDITGYTF. In DNA, the CDR3 is TGTGCCAGCAGTGACATAACCGGCTACACCTTC.

V is TRBV2 and J is TRBJ2-1, with no clear D. V was trimmed by 3 bases and J by 4 bases, leaving 10 bases between them. Germline V gives CDR1 SNHLY, CDR2 FYNNEI. The CDR3 runs 14 residues. The CDR3 nucleotides are TGTGCCAGCAGTGAGGTACAGTATTACAATGAGCAGTTCTTC. It specifies CASSEVQYYNEQFF.

This clone was counted between two and nine times. This chain links TRBV7-9 with TRBJ1-1, with a possible D match to TRBD1 (6 bases). The CDR3 is made up of 13 amino acids. V was pared by 4 bases and J by 0 bases, with 6 bases between. The V gene's germline CDR1 is SEHNR and CDR2 FQNEAQ (reference sequence). This CDR3 is CASSWTVNTEAFF. CDR3 DNA: TGTGCCAGCAGCTGGACAGTGAACACTGAAGCTTTCTTT.

This clone was detected only a few times. The rearrangement links TRBV5-4 to TRBJ2-7; TRBD1 aligns across 8 bases. The CDR3 has 15 amino acids. J lost 5 bases, V lost 4 bases, and 11 bases had no gene match. Per germline, CDR1 SGHNT and CDR2 YYREEE (reference sequence). This CDR3 reads CASSEPRSGGNEQYF. The CDR3 DNA is TGTGCCAGCAGCGAACCCCGTTCAGGGGGCAACGAGCAGTACTTC.

The rearrangement uses TRBV27 and TRBJ1-5; D is perhaps TRBD1 (5 bases). The V end was cut by 4 bases, the J end by 0 bases, with 13 bases between. The CDR3 covers 16 residues. The germline CDR1 and CDR2 sequences are MNHEY and SMNVEV (reference sequence). The CDR3 protein is CASSSDRPYSNQPQHF. The CDR3 region has the DNA TGTGCCAGCAGTTCCGACAGACCTTATAGCAATCAGCCCCAGCATTTT.

The rearrangement joins TRBV6-6 to TRBJ1-4; 9 bases are shared with TRBD1. After removal of 5 bases from V and 5 bases from J, the junction contained 9 bases not matched to a gene. The CDR3 spans 16 residues. Looked up from germline, CDR1 is MNHNY and CDR2 is SVGAGI (reference sequence). The CDR3 region is CASSHPAGTGNEKLFF. CDR3 DNA sequence: TGTGCCAGCAGTCACCCGGCCGGGACAGGGAATGAAAAACTGTTTTTT.

The J gene is TRBJ2-1, the V gene TRBV11-3; D is undetermined. Per the germline V gene, CDR1 is SGHNT and CDR2 is YENEEA. The V end lost 0 bases, the J end lost 4 bases, and 4 bases lay between the germline ends. The CDR3 loop spans 13 amino acids. CDR3 sequence reads: CASSLDRYNEQFF. The CDR3 DNA reads TGTGCCAGCAGCTTAGACCGATACAATGAGCAGTTCTTC.

This clone appeared a few times. The rearrangement uses TRBV2 and TRBJ1-5, with no clear D. Germline V gene sequence: CDR1 SNHLY, CDR2 FYNNEI. V was shortened by 2 bases and J by 10 bases, with 9 bases between the two germline ends. This CDR3 region has 12 residues. The DNA for the CDR3 is TGTGCCAGCAGTGAATCTCCGACACCCCAGCATTTT. This gives the protein CASSESPTPQHF.

The chain couples TRBV6-1 to TRBJ1-1, with 7 bases matching TRBD1. Unmatched junction bases numbered 6, after V lost 7 bases and J lost 4 bases. CDR1 is MNHNS, CDR2 SASEGT, per germline. The CDR3 sequence is 13 residues long. The CDR3 nucleotides read TGTGCCAGCAATGTACAGGGGCCCACTGAAGCTTTCTTT. Its protein is CASNVQGPTEAFF.

V is TRBV6-1 and J is TRBJ1-1; unclear D gene. This CDR3 has 13 amino acids. CDR1 MNHNS and CDR2 SASEGT come from the germline V gene. V gave up 2 bases and J gave up 5 bases, with 9 bases separating them. CDR3 in amino acids: CASSESDWTEAFF. The CDR3 DNA reads as TGTGCCAGCAGTGAAAGCGATTGGACTGAAGCTTTCTTT.

The gene calls are TRBV5-1 and TRBJ2-5, with no clear D. The germline V gene encodes CDR1 SGHRS and CDR2 YFSETQ. This CDR3 is built from 14 residues. V lost 4 bases and J lost 0, with 10 bases in between. DNA for the CDR3: TGCGCCAGCAGCGACGGACGAGACCAAGAGACCCAGTACTTC. Residues: CASSDGRDQETQYF. Full variable domain (missing parts from reference TRBV5-1 and TRBJ2-5): KAGVTQTPRYLIKTRGQQVTLSCSPISGHRSVSWYQQTPGQGLQFLFEYFSETQRNKGNFPGRFSGRQFSNSRSEMNVSTLELGDSALYLCASSDGRDQETQYFGPGTRLLVL.

This clone has a handful of counts. The chain joins TRBV10-3 to TRBJ1-2; 8 bases agree with TRBD1. In germline, CDR1 is ENHRY, CDR2 SYGVKD. J was trimmed by 2 bases and V by 6 bases; bases with no gene match: 5. The CDR3 is 14 amino acids. The DNA of the CDR3 is TGTGCCATCAGGAGGACAGGGCCGAACTATGGCTACACCTTC. As protein: CAIRRTGPNYGYTF.

V is TRBV7-9 and J is TRBJ2-7; 7 nucleotides align to TRBD1. With V trimmed by 1 base and J by 3 bases, 6 bases remained unmatched. The CDR3 has 15 amino acids. Per the germline V gene, CDR1 is SEHNR and CDR2 is FQNEAQ (reference sequence). CDR3 bases: TGTGCCAGCAGCTTAGGACAGGGAACTTTCTACGAGCAGTACTTC. Its translation: CASSLGQGTFYEQYF.

The rearrangement joins TRBV9 to TRBJ2-5; 11 bases fit TRBD2. V was clipped by 0 bases and J by 2 bases; unmatched bases: 6. Germline loops: CDR1 SGDLS, CDR2 YYNGEE. The CDR3 runs 17 residues. The CDR3 DNA reads TGTGCCAGCAGCGTAGATGTTAGCGGGAGGGGGCAAGAGACCCAGTACTTC. Its protein product is CASSVDVSGRGQETQYF.

V gene TRBV9 combines with J gene TRBJ2-1; 11 positions agree with TRBD2. The CDR3 consists of 20 residues. Per the germline V gene, CDR1 is SGDLS and CDR2 is YYNGEE. Trimming removed 2 bases from V and 0 bases from J; junction bases left unmatched: 13. The CDR3 DNA sequence: TGTGCCAGCAGCGTTCCCACTAGCGGGAGATTTCTTCCCTCCTACAATGAGCAGTTCTTC. Residues: CASSVPTSGRFLPSYNEQFF.

The chain combines TRBV19 with TRBJ1-5; TRBD1 is a possible D gene (5 bases). Deletions cut 4 bases from V and 3 bases from J, with 13 bases between. This CDR3 is built from 15 residues. In germline, CDR1 is LNHDA, CDR2 SQIVND (reference sequence). The CDR3 nucleotides read TGTGCCAGTAGTACGGTGGGGACTTACAATCAGCCCCAGCATTTT. It yields the protein CASSTVGTYNQPQHF.